This entry lists 10 T cell receptor beta chains sequenced from one sample in a study of blood T cell repertoires in COVID-19. Assay used: immunoSEQ multiplex PCR; TCRdb lists only in-frame clones, some missing. This sample has approximately 320,000 clones, with almost 85% found just once. Specimen: peripheral blood. These receptors originate from a human donor in a cohort sampled during active COVID-19.

The J gene is TRBJ1-1, the V gene TRBV9; no definite D call. Germline assignment: CDR1 SGDLS and CDR2 YYNGEE. V dropped 0 bases and J dropped 1 base, with 10 bases sitting between them. The CDR3 contains 15 residues. CDR3 in DNA: TGTGCCAGCAGCGTAGGTCGGAGCGGGAACACTGAAGCTTTCTTT. This translates into CASSVGRSGNTEAFF. The full variable domain, in which reference TRBV9 and TRBJ1-1 provide the parts outside the CDR3, is DSGVTQTPKHLITATGQRVTLRCSPRSGDLSVYWYQQSLDQGLQFLIQYYNGEERAKGNILERFSAQQFPDLHSELNLSSLELGDSALYFCASSVGRSGNTEAFFGQGTRLTVV.

The CDR3 here is CSVNRQHNEQFF. The CDR3 nucleotides are TGCAGCGTAAACAGACAGCACAATGAGCAGTTCTTC. J is TRBJ2-1 and V is TRBV29-1; D perhaps matches TRBD1 (5 bases). V dropped 6 bases and J dropped 5 bases, with 11 bases sitting between them. This CDR3 region has 12 residues. The germline V gene has CDR1 SQVTM and CDR2 ANQGSEA.

The chain uses TRBV2 and TRBJ1-2; D possibly corresponds to TRBD1 (5 bases). The V end lost 2 bases, the J end lost 7 bases, and 14 bases lay between the germline ends. Germline values: CDR1 SNHLY, CDR2 FYNNEI. This CDR3 has 14 residues. The CDR3 region is CASSERSGIFGYTF. The CDR3 nucleotides read TGTGCCAGCAGTGAACGATCAGGGATCTTTGGCTACACCTTC.

The rearrangement uses TRBV7-9 and TRBJ2-2; 11 nucleotides agree with TRBD2. The CDR3 consists of 15 residues. Germline V gene lookup returns CDR1 SEHNR and CDR2 FQNEAQ (reference sequence). Trimming took 5 bases from V and 8 from J; bases not matched to a gene: 7. The CDR3 nucleotides read TGTGCCAGCAGCGCCACCACTAGCGGGGGTGGGGAGCTGTTTTTT. Translation: CASSATTSGGGELFF.

This chain connects TRBV5-1 to TRBJ1-2, with 9 bases lining up with TRBD1. J lost 2 bases, V lost 3 bases, and 5 bases had no gene match. The CDR3 runs to 15 residues. Per the germline V gene, CDR1 is SGHRS and CDR2 is YFSETQ. The CDR3 spells CASSWDRVTNYGYTF. The CDR3 DNA follows: TGCGCCAGCAGCTGGGACAGGGTGACCAACTATGGCTACACCTTC.

The rearrangement uses TRBV29-1 and TRBJ2-7; TRBD1 matches 7 bases. The CDR3 is 11 residues long. CDR1 is SQVTM, CDR2 ANQGSEA, per germline. After removal of 6 bases from V and 7 bases from J, the junction contained 6 bases not matched to a gene. The CDR3 loop is CSVLRDREQYF. The CDR3 bases are TGCAGCGTCCTCCGGGACAGAGAGCAGTACTTC.

This clone was counted only a few times. Other DNA sequences in this specimen translate into the identical CDR3. The J gene is TRBJ1-1, the V gene TRBV12-3 or TRBV12-4; possibly TRBD1 for D (5 bases). Trimming removed 3 bases at V and 1 base at J, with 6 bases between. The CDR3 length is 13 residues. In nucleotides, the CDR3 is TGTGCCAGCAGTTTTAGGGGGAACACTGAAGCTTTCTTT. This encodes CASSFRGNTEAFF.

This sequence joins TRBV14 and TRBJ1-6; D is perhaps TRBD1 (5 bases). Trimming took 4 bases from V and 5 from J, leaving 15 bases between them. Germline-derived CDR1 and CDR2 are SGHDN and FVKESK. The CDR3 loop spans 16 amino acids. Written as DNA, the CDR3 is TGTGCCAGCAGCCTCCCCGGGACTAGAAATAATTCACCCCTCCACTTT. It codes for CASSLPGTRNNSPLHF.

The chain is built from TRBV24-1 and TRBJ2-1; 9 nucleotides align to TRBD2. CDR1 is KGHDR and CDR2 is SFDVKD in the germline V gene. V shed 4 bases and J 2 bases; nucleotides not matched to a gene: 8. The CDR3 covers 17 residues. The CDR3 sequence: CATSDQRGASPYNEQFF. The CDR3 bases are TGTGCCACCAGTGACCAGCGGGGGGCCTCTCCCTACAATGAGCAGTTCTTC.

CDR3 loop: CASSPQTGGPYEQYF. The CDR3, as DNA: TGTGCCAGCAGCCCACAGACAGGAGGCCCCTACGAGCAGTACTTC. The V and J genes are TRBV9 and TRBJ2-7, with a weak D call TRBD1 (6 bases). The CDR3 extends over 15 amino acids. V was clipped by 4 bases and J by 2 bases, with 16 bases between them. Germline CDR1 SGDLS, CDR2 YYNGEE.